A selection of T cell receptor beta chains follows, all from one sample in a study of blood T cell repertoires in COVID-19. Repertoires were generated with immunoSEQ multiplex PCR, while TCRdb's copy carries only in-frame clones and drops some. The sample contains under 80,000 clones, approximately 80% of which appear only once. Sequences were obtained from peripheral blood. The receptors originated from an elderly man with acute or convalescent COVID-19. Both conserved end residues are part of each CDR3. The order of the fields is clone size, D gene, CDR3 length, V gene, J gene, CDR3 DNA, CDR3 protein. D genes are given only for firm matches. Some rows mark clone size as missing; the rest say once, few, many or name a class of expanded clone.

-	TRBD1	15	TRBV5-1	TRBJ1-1	TGCGCCAGCAGCATGACAGGGGCCTTGAACACTGAAGCTTTCTTT	CASSMTGALNTEAFF
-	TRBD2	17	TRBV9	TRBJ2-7	TGTGCCAGCAGCGTAGCCAGCGGGAGGCCAGACTTCTACGAGCAGTACTTC	CASSVASGRPDFYEQYF
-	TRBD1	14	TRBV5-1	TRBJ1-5	TGCGCCAGCAGCTTGAGACAGGGCGATCAGCCCCAGCATTTT	CASSLRQGDQPQHF
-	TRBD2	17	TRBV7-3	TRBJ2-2	TGTGCCAGCAGCTTAGGACTAGCGGTCGCGAACACCGGGGAGCTGTTTTTT	CASSLGLAVANTGELFF
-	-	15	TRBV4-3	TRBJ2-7	TGCGCCAGCAGCCAAGGTTGGCAGGACTCCTACGAGCAGTACTTC	CASSQGWQDSYEQYF
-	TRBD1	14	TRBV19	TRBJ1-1	TGTGCCAGTAAACGGGGACAGGTGAACACTGAAGCTTTCTTT	CASKRGQVNTEAFF
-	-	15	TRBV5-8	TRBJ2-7	TGTGCCAGCAGACTGCAGGGTATCGTAGACTACGAGCAGTACTTC	CASRLQGIVDYEQYF
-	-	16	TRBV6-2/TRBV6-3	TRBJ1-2	TGTGCCAGCAGTTACTCGGTCCAGTTAGGGGTCGATGGCTACACCTTC	CASSYSVQLGVDGYTF
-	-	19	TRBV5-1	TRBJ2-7	TGCGCCAGCAGCTTGAAAACCGGGTTTGAGGCGGGCCCGGCCTACGAGCAGTACTTC	CASSLKTGFEAGPAYEQYF
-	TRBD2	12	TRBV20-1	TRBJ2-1	TGCAGTGCTAGTAGACTAGCCAATGAGCAGTTCTTC	CSASRLANEQFF
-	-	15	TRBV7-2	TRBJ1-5	TGTGCCAGCAGCTTATCCACAGCTTACAATCAGCCCCAGCATTTT	CASSLSTAYNQPQHF
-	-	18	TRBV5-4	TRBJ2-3	TGTGCCAGCAGCTTGGCCCCCACAGCCCGCGGGGTCTCAGATACGCAGTATTTT	CASSLAPTARGVSDTQYF
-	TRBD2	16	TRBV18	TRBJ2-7	TGTGCCAGCTCACCTCGACTAGCGGGAGGCTCCTACGAGCAGTACTTC	CASSPRLAGGSYEQYF
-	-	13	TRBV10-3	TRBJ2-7	TGTGCCATCAGTAGTACTGCAAACCTCGGGCAGTACTTC	CAISSTANLGQYF
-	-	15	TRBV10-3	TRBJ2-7	TGTGCCATGCAAAGGTCCGACAGGCCCACCTACGAGCAGTACTTC	CAMQRSDRPTYEQYF
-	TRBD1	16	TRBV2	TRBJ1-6	TGTGCCAGCAGTCCACGACAGGGTTCCTATAATTCACCCCTCCACTTT	CASSPRQGSYNSPLHF
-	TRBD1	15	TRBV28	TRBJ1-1	TGTGCCAGCAGTGCCGGGACAGGGGGCGTCAGTGAAGCTTTCTTT	CASSAGTGGVSEAFF
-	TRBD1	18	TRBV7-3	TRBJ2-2	TGTGCCAGCAGCTTAAGGGTGACAGGGAGCCCTGGGGCCGGGGAGCTGTTTTTT	CASSLRVTGSPGAGELFF
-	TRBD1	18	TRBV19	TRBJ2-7	TGTGCCAGTAGTAACAAACCCGGGACAGGGGATAGTGGCTACGAGCAGTACTTC	CASSNKPGTGDSGYEQYF
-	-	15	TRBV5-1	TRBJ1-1	TGCGCCAGCAGCTTGTTAGGGGGGGCGAACACTGAAGCTTTCTTT	CASSLLGGANTEAFF
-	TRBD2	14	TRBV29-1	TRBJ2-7	TGCAGCATCGGGACTAGCGGGAGCTCCTACGAGCAGTACTTC	CSIGTSGSSYEQYF
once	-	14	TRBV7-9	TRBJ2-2	TGTGCCAGCAGCCCGACGGGAAACACCGGGGAGCTGTTTTTT	CASSPTGNTGELFF
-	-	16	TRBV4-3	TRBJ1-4	TGCGCCAGCAGCCAAGGCTTCACTCCAGGGAATGAAAAACTGTTTTTT	CASSQGFTPGNEKLFF
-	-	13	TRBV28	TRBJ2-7	TGTGCCAGCAGTTATGGCAGTTCCTACGAGCAGTACTTC	CASSYGSSYEQYF
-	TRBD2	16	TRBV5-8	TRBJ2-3	TGTGCCAGCAGCCCACTAGCGGGAGTCTACGCAGATACGCAGTATTTT	CASSPLAGVYADTQYF
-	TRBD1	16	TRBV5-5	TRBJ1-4	TGTGCCAGCAGCTTGGGGCCGGGGACAGGGAATGAAAAACTGTTTTTT	CASSLGPGTGNEKLFF
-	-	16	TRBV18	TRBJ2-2	TGTGCCAGCTCACCAAGGAGGCCGAGCGACACCGGGGAGCTGTTTTTT	CASSPRRPSDTGELFF
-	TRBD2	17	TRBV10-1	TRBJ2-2	TGCGCCAGCAGTGAGTTGGGAACGGGAGGAGACACCGGGGAGCTGTTTTTT	CASSELGTGGDTGELFF